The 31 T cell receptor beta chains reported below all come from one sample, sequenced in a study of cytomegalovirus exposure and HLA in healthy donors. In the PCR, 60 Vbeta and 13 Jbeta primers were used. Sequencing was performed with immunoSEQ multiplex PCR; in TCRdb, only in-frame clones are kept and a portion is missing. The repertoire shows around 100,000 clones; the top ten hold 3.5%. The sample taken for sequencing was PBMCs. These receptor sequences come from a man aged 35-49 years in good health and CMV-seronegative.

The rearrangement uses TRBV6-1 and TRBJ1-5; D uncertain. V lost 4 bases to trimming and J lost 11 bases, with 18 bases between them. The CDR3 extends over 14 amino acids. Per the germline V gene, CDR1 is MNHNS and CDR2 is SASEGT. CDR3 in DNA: TGTGCCAGCAGTGTCGAGGGAGGGTTCGCGTCCCAGCATTTT. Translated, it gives CASSVEGGFASQHF.

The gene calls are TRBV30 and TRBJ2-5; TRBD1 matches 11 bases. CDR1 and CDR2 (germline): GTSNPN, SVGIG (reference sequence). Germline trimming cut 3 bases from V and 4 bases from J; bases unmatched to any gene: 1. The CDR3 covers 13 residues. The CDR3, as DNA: TGTGCCTGGAGGGACAGGGGGCCAGAGACCCAGTACTTC. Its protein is CAWRDRGPETQYF.

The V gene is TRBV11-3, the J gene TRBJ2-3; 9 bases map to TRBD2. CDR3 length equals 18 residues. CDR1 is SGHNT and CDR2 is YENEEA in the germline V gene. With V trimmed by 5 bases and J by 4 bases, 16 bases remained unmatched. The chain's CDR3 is CASSTGGIAGALADTQYF. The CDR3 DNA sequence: TGTGCCAGCAGCACCGGGGGAATAGCGGGGGCCCTCGCAGATACGCAGTATTTT.

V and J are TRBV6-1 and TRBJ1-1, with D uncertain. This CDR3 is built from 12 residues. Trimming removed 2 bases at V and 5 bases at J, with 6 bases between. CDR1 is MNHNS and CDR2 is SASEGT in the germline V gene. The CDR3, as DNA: TGTGCCAGCAGTGAATGGAGGACTGAAGCTTTCTTT. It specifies CASSEWRTEAFF.

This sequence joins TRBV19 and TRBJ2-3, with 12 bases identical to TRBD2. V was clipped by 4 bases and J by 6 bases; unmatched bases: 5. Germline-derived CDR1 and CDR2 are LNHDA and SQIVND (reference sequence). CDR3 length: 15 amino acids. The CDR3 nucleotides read TGTGCCAGTAGTACCCAACTAGCGGGAGGCGATACGCAGTATTTT. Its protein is CASSTQLAGGDTQYF.

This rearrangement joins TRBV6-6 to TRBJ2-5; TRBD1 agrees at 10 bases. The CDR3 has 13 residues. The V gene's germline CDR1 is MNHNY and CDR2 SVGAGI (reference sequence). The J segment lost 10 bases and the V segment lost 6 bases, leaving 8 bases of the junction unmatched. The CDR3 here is CASRALDRGVQYF. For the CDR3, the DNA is TGTGCCAGCAGGGCCCTGGACAGGGGGGTCCAGTACTTC.

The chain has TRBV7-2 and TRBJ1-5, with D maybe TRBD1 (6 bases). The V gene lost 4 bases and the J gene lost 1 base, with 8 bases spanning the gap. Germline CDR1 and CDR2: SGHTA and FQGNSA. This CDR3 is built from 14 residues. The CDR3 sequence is CASSYRASNQPQHF. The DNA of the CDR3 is TGTGCCAGCAGCTACAGGGCAAGCAATCAGCCCCAGCATTTT.

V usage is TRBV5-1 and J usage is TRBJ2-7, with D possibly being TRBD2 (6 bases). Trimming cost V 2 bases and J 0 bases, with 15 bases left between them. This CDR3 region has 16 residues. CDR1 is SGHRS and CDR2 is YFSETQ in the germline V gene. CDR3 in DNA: TGCGCCAGCAGCTTATCAGAGCGGGTCAGCTCCTACGAGCAGTACTTC. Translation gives CASSLSERVSSYEQYF.

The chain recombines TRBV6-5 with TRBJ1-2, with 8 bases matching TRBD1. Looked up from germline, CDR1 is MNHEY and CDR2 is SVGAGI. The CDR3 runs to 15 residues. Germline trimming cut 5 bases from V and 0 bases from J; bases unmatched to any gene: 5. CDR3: CASSNTGGTNYGYTF. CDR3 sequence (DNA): TGTGCCAGCAGTAATACAGGGGGAACTAACTATGGCTACACCTTC.

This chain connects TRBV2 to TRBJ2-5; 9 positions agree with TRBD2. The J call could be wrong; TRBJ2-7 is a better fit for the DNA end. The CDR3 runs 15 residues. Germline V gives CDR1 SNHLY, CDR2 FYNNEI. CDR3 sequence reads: CASSQSGGQTYEQYF. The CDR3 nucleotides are TGTGCCAGCAGCCAAAGCGGGGGGCAGACCTACGAGCAGTACTTC.

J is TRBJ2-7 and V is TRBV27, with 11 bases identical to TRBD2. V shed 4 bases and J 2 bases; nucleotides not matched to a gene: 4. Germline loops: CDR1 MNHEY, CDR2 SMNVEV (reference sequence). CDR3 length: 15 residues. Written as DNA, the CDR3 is TGTGCCAGCAGTTCCAGACTAGCGGGGCCCTACGAGCAGTACTTC. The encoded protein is CASSSRLAGPYEQYF.

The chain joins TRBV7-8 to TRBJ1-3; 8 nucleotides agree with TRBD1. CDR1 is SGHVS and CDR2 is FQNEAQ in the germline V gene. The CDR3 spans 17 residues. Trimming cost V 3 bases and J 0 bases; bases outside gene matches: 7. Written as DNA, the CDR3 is TGTGCCAGCAGCTTCGCAGACAGGGGCGGCTCTGGAAACACCATATATTTT. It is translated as CASSFADRGGSGNTIYF.

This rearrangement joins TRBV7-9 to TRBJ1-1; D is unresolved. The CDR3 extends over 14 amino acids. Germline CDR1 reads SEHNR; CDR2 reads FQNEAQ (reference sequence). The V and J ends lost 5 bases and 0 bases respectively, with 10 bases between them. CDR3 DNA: TGTGCCAGCAGCATGGTCGGGTTGAACACTGAAGCTTTCTTT. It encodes CASSMVGLNTEAFF.

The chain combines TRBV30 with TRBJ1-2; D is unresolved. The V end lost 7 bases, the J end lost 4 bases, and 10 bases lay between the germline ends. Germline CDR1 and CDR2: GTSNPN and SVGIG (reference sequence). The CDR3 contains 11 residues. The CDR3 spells CASSGGYGYTF. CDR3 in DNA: TGTGCCTCGTCCGGCGGCTATGGCTACACCTTC.

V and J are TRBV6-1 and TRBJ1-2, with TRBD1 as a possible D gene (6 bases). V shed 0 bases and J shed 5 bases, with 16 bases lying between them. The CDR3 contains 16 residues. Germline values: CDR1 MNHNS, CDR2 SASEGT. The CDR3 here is CASSEALGQGRYGYTF. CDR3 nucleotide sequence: TGTGCCAGCAGTGAAGCATTGGGGCAGGGGCGGTATGGCTACACCTTC.

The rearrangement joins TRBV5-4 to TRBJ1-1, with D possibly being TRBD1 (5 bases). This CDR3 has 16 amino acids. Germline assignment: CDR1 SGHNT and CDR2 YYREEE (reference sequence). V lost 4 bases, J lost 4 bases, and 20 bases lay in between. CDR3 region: CASSLSAGRIVTEAFF. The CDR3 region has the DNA TGTGCCAGCAGCCTCTCCGCAGGGCGAATAGTCACTGAAGCTTTCTTT.

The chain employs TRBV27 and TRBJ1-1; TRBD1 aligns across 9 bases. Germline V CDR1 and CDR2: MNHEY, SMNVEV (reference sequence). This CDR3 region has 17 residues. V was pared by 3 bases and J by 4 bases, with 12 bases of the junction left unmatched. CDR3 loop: CASSFRGTGIAFTEAFF. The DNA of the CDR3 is TGTGCCAGCAGTTTCCGCGGGACAGGGATTGCGTTCACTGAAGCTTTCTTT.

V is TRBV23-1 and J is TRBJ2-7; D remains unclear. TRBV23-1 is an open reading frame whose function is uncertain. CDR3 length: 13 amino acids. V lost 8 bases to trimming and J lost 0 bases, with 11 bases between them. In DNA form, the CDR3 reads TGCGCCAGCCATGCAGGTGGCTCCTACGAGCAGTACTTC. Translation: CASHAGGSYEQYF.

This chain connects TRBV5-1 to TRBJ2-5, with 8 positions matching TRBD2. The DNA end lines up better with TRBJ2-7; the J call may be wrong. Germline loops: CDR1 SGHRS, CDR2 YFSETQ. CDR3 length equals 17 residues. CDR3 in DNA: TGCGCCAGCAGCTTGGCCATTGATAGCGGGGCCTCCTACGAGCAGTACTTC. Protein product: CASSLAIDSGASYEQYF.

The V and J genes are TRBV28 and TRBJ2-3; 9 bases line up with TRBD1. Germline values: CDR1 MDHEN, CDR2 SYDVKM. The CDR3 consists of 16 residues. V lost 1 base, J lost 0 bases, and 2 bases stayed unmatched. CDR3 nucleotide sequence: TGTGCCAGCAGTTTATTCGGACAGGGGAGCACAGATACGCAGTATTTT. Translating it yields CASSLFGQGSTDTQYF.

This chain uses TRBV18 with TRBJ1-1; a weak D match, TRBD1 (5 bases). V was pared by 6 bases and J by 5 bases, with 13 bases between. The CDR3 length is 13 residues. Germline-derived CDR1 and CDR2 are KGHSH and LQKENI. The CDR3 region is CASSGGTLTEAFF. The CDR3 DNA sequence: TGTGCCAGCTCGGGAGGGACGTTGACTGAAGCTTTCTTT. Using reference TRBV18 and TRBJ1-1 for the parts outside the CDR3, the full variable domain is NAGVMQNPRHLVRRRGQEARLRCSPMKGHSHVYWYRQLPEEGLKFMVYLQKENIIDESGMPKERFSAEFPKEGPSILRIQQVVRGDSAAYFCASSGGTLTEAFFGQGTRLTVV.

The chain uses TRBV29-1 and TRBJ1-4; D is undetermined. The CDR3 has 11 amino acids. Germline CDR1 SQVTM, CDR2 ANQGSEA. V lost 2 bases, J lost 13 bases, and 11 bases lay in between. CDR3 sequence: CSVEKQSRLFF. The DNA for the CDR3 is TGCAGCGTTGAAAAACAGAGTCGACTGTTTTTT.

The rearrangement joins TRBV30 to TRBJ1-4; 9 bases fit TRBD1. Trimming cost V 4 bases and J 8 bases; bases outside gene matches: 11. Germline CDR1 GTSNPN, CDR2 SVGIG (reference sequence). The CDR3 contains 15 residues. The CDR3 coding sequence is TGTGCCTGGACCATACTTGGGACAGGGACCGAAAAACTGTTTTTT. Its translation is CAWTILGTGTEKLFF.

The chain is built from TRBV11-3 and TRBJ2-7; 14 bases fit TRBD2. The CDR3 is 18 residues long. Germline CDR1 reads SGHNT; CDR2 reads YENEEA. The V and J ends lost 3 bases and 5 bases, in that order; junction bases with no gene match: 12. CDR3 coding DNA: TGTGCCAGCAGCTTGGGTGAAGGGACTAGCGGGAGATGTCACGAGCAGTACTTC. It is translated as CASSLGEGTSGRCHEQYF.

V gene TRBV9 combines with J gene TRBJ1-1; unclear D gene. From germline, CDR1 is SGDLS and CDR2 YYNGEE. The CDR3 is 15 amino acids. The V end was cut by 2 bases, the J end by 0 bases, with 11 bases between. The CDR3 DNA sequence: TGTGCCAGCAGCGTCTTGGCAAGCGTGAACACTGAAGCTTTCTTT. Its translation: CASSVLASVNTEAFF.

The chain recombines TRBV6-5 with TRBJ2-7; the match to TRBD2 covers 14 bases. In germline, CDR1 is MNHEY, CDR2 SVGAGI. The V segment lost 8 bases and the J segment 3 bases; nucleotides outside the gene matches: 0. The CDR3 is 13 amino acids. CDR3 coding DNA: TGTGCCAGCGGGACTAGCGGGAGCTACGAGCAGTACTTC. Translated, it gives CASGTSGSYEQYF.

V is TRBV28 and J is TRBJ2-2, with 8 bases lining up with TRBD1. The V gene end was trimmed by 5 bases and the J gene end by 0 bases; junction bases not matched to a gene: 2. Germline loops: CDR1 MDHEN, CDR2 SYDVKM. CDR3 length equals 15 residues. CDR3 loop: CASSAGGANTGELFF. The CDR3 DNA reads TGTGCCAGCAGTGCAGGGGGCGCGAACACCGGGGAGCTGTTTTTT.

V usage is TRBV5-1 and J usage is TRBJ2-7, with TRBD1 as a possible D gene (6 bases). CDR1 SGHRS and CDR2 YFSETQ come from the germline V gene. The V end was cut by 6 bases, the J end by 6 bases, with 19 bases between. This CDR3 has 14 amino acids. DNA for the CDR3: TGCGCCAGCAACCTTCAGGGGCAGGGTGGCGAGCAGTACTTC. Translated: CASNLQGQGGEQYF. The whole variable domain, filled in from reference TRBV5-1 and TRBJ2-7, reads KAGVTQTPRYLIKTRGQQVTLSCSPISGHRSVSWYQQTPGQGLQFLFEYFSETQRNKGNFPGRFSGRQFSNSRSEMNVSTLELGDSALYLCASNLQGQGGEQYFGPGTRLTVT.

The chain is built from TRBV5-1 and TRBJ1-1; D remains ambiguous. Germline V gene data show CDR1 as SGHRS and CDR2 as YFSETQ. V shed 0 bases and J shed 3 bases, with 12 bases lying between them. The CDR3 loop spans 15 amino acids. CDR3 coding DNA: TGCGCCAGCAGCTTGGTGGGGAGGATGGACACTGAAGCTTTCTTT. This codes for CASSLVGRMDTEAFF.

The chain's CDR3 is CASSIGGGRTDTQYF. CDR3 nucleotide sequence: TGTGCCAGCAGCATAGGAGGAGGTCGCACAGATACGCAGTATTTT. The rearrangement links TRBV7-9 to TRBJ2-3, with D perhaps TRBD2 (5 bases). Germline CDR1 and CDR2: SEHNR and FQNEAQ (reference sequence). The CDR3 spans 15 residues. V gave up 5 bases and J gave up 1 base, with 13 bases separating them.

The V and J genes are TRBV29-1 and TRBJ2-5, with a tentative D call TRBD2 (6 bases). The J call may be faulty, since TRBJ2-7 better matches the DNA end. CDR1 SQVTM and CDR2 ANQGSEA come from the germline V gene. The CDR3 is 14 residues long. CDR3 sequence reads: CSVDGGTNTYEQYF. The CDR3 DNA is TGCAGCGTTGACGGGGGAACTAACACCTACGAGCAGTACTTC.